Listed below are T cell receptor beta chains from one sample, sequenced in a study of identical twins. TCRdb ran MiXCR on the 5' RACE reads and lists one entry per CDR3 protein. The sample records hundreds of thousands of distinct CDR3 sequences, around 20% being singletons. The sample also formed part of further work on T cells expressing NK-cell markers.

Material: PBMCs. The receptors were gathered from a woman in her late teens or twenties in good health. The CDR3 runs from the conserved cysteine through the conserved F or W. Each record gives: V gene, J gene, D gene, clone size, CDR3 protein, CDR3 DNA. A D gene is named only where the DNA matches it firmly. Part of the rows lack a size; the others show once, few, many or a class for expanded clones.

TRBV29-1	TRBJ2-7	-	-	CSVGLRNEQYF	TGCAGCGTTGGTCTGCGGAACGAGCAGTACTTC
TRBV12-3/TRBV12-4	TRBJ2-1	-	-	CASRRGSRGPNEQFF	TGTGCCAGCAGACGGGGGTCTAGAGGCCCCAATGAGCAGTTCTTC
TRBV6-2/TRBV6-3	TRBJ2-2	TRBD2	-	CASRGGRGDTGELFF	TGTGCCAGCAGGGGCGGGAGGGGAGACACCGGGGAGCTGTTTTTT
TRBV7-8	TRBJ1-5	-	many	CASSPAGGAQHF	TGTGCCAGCAGCCCCGCGGGGGGAGCCCAGCATTTT
TRBV10-2	TRBJ2-7	TRBD2	-	CASRGRLGLAGNSYEQYF	TGCGCCAGCAGGGGCCGTTTAGGACTAGCGGGAAACTCCTACGAGCAGTACTTC
TRBV7-2	TRBJ2-3	-	few	CASSLNPGGFTDTQYF	TGTGCCAGCAGCTTAAACCCCGGGGGCTTCACAGATACGCAGTATTTT
TRBV10-3	TRBJ2-1	TRBD2	few	CAISGTSGRGFQQFF	TGTGCCATCAGCGGGACTAGCGGGAGAGGGTTTCAGCAGTTCTTC
TRBV27	TRBJ1-1	-	once	CASSLRLRDTEAFF	TGTGCCAGCAGTCTCCGGTTAAGGGACACTGAAGCTTTCTTT
TRBV18	TRBJ2-1	-	-	CASSPQPHRAVDNEQFF	TGTGCCAGCTCACCGCAACCCCACAGGGCTGTCGACAATGAGCAGTTCTTC
TRBV9	TRBJ2-1	-	few	CASSVKADNEQFF	TGTGCCAGCAGCGTAAAAGCAGACAATGAGCAGTTCTTC
TRBV20-1	TRBJ2-5	TRBD2	few	CSASGGGTSGGAGETQYF	TGCAGTGCTAGTGGGGGCGGAACTAGCGGGGGGGCAGGAGAGACCCAGTACTTC
TRBV5-4	TRBJ2-3	-	-	CASSFHRGASTDTQYF	TGTGCCAGCAGCTTTCACCGGGGGGCTAGCACAGATACGCAGTATTTT
TRBV6-5	TRBJ2-7	-	-	CASSYSGGGMVYEQYF	TGTGCCAGCAGTTACTCTGGGGGTGGTATGGTCTACGAGCAGTACTTC
TRBV7-7	TRBJ2-1	TRBD2	few	CASSSGRDNEQFF	TGTGCTAGCAGCTCTGGGAGGGACAATGAGCAGTTCTTC
TRBV20-1	TRBJ2-6	-	few	CSARTASGANVLTF	TGCAGTGCGAGGACCGCTTCTGGGGCCAACGTCCTGACTTTC
TRBV6-6	TRBJ2-1	-	many	CASSYGGPNEQFF	TGTGCCAGCAGTTATGGGGGCCCCAATGAGCAGTTCTTC
TRBV4-1	TRBJ2-1	-	-	CASSQMGDAGSYNEQFF	TGCGCCAGCAGCCAAATGGGGGACGCGGGCTCCTACAATGAGCAGTTCTTC
TRBV20-1	TRBJ2-3	-	-	CSAHGGAVGDTQYF	TGCAGTGCCCATGGGGGGGCGGTGGGAGATACGCAGTATTTT
TRBV10-3	TRBJ2-7	TRBD1	few	CAISFGTGGNEQYF	TGTGCCATCAGCTTTGGGACAGGGGGCAACGAGCAGTACTTC
TRBV12-3/TRBV12-4	TRBJ2-3	-	-	CASRMGAWGTDTQYF	TGTGCCAGCAGGATGGGGGCGTGGGGCACAGATACGCAGTATTTT
TRBV7-9	TRBJ2-1	-	-	CASSLTQGHEQFF	TGTGCCAGCAGCTTAACGCAGGGCCATGAGCAGTTCTTC
TRBV20-1	TRBJ2-1	-	many	CSARTVMDSNNEQFF	TGCAGTGCTAGAACGGTAATGGACAGCAACAATGAGCAGTTCTTC
TRBV9	TRBJ1-1	-	many	CASSVGGIPNTEAFF	TGTGCCAGCAGCGTCGGAGGGATCCCGAACACTGAAGCTTTCTTT
TRBV3-1	TRBJ1-1	-	-	CASSNRDTWNTEAFF	TGTGCCAGCAGCAATAGGGACACTTGGAACACTGAAGCTTTCTTT
TRBV20-1	TRBJ1-2	-	-	CSASSSRVSYGYTF	TGCAGTGCTAGTTCGAGTAGGGTGAGCTATGGCTACACCTTC
TRBV12-3/TRBV12-4	TRBJ1-2	-	-	CASSLGEGYTF	TGTGCCAGCAGTTTGGGGGAAGGCTACACCTTC
TRBV7-2	TRBJ1-1	-	few	CASSPSLGTNTEAFF	TGTGCCAGCAGCCCAAGCCTAGGCACCAACACTGAAGCTTTCTTT
TRBV7-9	TRBJ2-7	TRBD1	many	CASSTPGGQGYEQYF	TGTGCCAGCAGCACACCCGGGGGACAGGGCTACGAGCAGTACTTC
TRBV29-1	TRBJ2-1	TRBD2	few	CRGASGGNEQFF	TGCAGGGGGGCTAGCGGGGGAAATGAGCAGTTCTTC
TRBV7-6	TRBJ1-1	TRBD1	few	CASSPRGQPNTEAFF	TGTGCCAGCAGCCCCAGGGGACAGCCGAACACTGAAGCTTTCTTT
TRBV29-1	TRBJ1-3	-	few	CSVEAGNTIYF	TGCAGCGTTGAGGCAGGAAACACCATATATTTT
TRBV29-1	TRBJ2-2	-	many	CSAVDRLGGRKLNTGELFF	TGCAGCGCTGTCGATCGACTAGGGGGCAGAAAACTAAACACCGGGGAGCTGTTTTTT
TRBV27	TRBJ2-5	TRBD2	-	CASHFRGLPGGETQYF	TGTGCCAGCCACTTCCGGGGACTACCCGGTGGGGAGACCCAGTACTTC
TRBV6-6	TRBJ2-3	-	-	CASAYADTQYF	TGTGCCAGCGCGTACGCGGATACGCAGTATTTT
TRBV11-2	TRBJ2-1	TRBD2	-	CASSLEPGLAGEDEQFF	TGTGCCAGCAGCTTAGAGCCGGGACTAGCGGGAGAGGATGAGCAGTTCTTC
TRBV12-3/TRBV12-4	TRBJ2-7	TRBD2	few	CASRPSGRISEQYF	TGTGCCAGCAGGCCTAGCGGGAGAATTAGCGAGCAGTACTTC
TRBV12-3/TRBV12-4	TRBJ1-1	-	many	CASRSSGGGSRNTEAFF	TGTGCCAGCAGGTCTTCAGGCGGGGGCTCTAGGAACACTGAAGCTTTCTTT
TRBV29-1	TRBJ2-1	-	-	CSVDQASVLYNEQFF	TGCAGCGTTGATCAAGCTAGCGTCCTTTACAATGAGCAGTTCTTC
TRBV9	TRBJ2-5	-	few	CASSVAGGGTQYF	TGTGCCAGCAGCGTCGCCGGGGGTGGAACCCAGTACTTC
TRBV29-1	TRBJ1-2	-	few	CSVNPGTANYGYTF	TGCAGCGTTAATCCAGGGACGGCTAACTATGGCTACACCTTC
TRBV24-1	TRBJ1-5	-	many	CAIRGSRDSNQPQHF	TGTGCCATCCGTGGGAGCAGGGACTCTAATCAGCCCCAGCATTTT
TRBV20-1	TRBJ2-7	-	few	CSASKIAGRGEQYF	TGCAGTGCTAGTAAAATCGCAGGTCGGGGAGAGCAGTACTTC
TRBV12-3/TRBV12-4	TRBJ1-1	-	-	CASSPRPQPTEAFF	TGTGCCAGCAGTCCGCGGCCCCAACCCACTGAAGCTTTCTTT
TRBV5-5	TRBJ1-5	-	few	CASSYDPQGNQPQHF	TGTGCCAGCAGCTACGACCCCCAGGGTAATCAGCCCCAGCATTTT
TRBV14	TRBJ2-1	-	few	CASSPYQGSGYNEQFF	TGTGCCAGCAGCCCCTACCAGGGGTCCGGGTACAATGAGCAGTTCTTC
TRBV10-3	TRBJ1-5	-	-	CAISGLLNQPQHF	TGTGCCATCAGTGGACTGCTCAATCAGCCCCAGCATTTT
TRBV20-1	TRBJ2-5	TRBD1	-	CSARQGVRETQYF	TGCAGTGCTAGACAGGGGGTCCGAGAGACCCAGTACTTC
TRBV5-1	TRBJ1-1	-	many	CASSLAPGPAEAFF	TGCGCCAGCAGCTTGGCCCCAGGGCCGGCTGAAGCTTTCTTT
TRBV4-3	TRBJ2-7	-	-	CASSQRVQGGYEQYF	TGCGCCAGCAGCCAAAGGGTTCAGGGGGGGTACGAGCAGTACTTC
TRBV15	TRBJ1-1	-	few	CATSRDQGMNTEAFF	TGTGCCACCAGCAGGGACCAGGGAATGAACACTGAAGCTTTCTTT
TRBV5-1	TRBJ2-3	-	few	CASRTVAVDTQYF	TGCGCCAGCAGGACAGTCGCCGTGGATACGCAGTATTTT
TRBV5-1	TRBJ2-5	TRBD2	-	CASQRLAGEETQYF	TGCGCCAGTCAGAGACTAGCGGGGGAAGAGACCCAGTACTTC
TRBV7-9	TRBJ1-1	-	-	CASSLGLQNTEAFF	TGTGCCAGCAGCTTAGGGCTCCAGAACACTGAAGCTTTCTTT
TRBV5-1	TRBJ2-1	TRBD1	many	CASSSYRDREIGGEQFF	TGCGCCAGCAGCTCATACCGGGACAGGGAGATTGGGGGTGAGCAGTTCTTC
TRBV12-3/TRBV12-4	TRBJ2-1	TRBD1	few	CASSPGGQGAF	TGTGCCAGCAGTCCGGGGGGACAGGGGGCCTTC